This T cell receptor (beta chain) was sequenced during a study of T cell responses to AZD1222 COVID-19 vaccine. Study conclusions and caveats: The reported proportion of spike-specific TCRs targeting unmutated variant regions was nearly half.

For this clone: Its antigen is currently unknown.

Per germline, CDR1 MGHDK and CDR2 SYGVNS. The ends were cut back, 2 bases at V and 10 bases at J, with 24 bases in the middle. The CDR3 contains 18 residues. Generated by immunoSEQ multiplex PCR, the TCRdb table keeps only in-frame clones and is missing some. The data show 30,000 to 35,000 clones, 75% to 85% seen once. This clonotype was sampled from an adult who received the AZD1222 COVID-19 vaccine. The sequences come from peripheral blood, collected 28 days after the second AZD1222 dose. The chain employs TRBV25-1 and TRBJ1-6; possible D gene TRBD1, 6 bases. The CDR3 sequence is CASSEIRTGREGGSPLHF. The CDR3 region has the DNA TGTGCCAGCAGTGAAATTCGTACAGGGCGGGAGGGAGGCTCACCCCTCCACTTT.